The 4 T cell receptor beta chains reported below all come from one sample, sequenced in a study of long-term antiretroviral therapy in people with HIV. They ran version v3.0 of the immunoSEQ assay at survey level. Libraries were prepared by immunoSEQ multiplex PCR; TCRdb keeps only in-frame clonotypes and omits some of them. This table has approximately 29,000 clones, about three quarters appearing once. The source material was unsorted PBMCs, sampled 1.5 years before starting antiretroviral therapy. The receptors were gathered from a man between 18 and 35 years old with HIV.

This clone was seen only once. The CDR3 DNA follows: TGTGCCAGCAGCTCTTATCAGGGGGCGAGCACCGGGGAGCTGTTTTTT. Protein sequence: CASSSYQGASTGELFF. The chain has TRBV7-2 and TRBJ2-2; 8 bases fit TRBD1. The trim removed 4 bases at V and 4 bases at J, leaving 8 bases unmatched. The CDR3 length is 16 residues. Germline lookup yields CDR1 SGHTA and CDR2 FQGNSA.

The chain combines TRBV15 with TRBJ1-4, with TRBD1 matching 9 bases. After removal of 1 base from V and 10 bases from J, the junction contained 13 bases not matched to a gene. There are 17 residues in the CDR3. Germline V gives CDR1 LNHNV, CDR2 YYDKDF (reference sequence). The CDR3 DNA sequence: TGTGCCACCAGCAGAGCCGGGGGGGGGACAGGGTACGGAAAACTGTTTTTT. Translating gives CATSRAGGGTGYGKLFF. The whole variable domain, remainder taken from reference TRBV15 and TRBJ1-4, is DAMVIQNPRYQVTQFGKPVTLSCSQTLNHNVMYWYQQKSSQAPKLLFHYYDKDFNNEADTPDNFQSRRPNTSFCFLDIRSPGLGDTAMYLCATSRAGGGTGYGKLFFGSGTQLSVL.

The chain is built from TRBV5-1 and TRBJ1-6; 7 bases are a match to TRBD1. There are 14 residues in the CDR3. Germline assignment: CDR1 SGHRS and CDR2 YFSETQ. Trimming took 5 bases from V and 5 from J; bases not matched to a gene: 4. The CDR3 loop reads CASRSGTDNSPLHF. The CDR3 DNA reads TGCGCCAGCAGGTCCGGGACAGATAATTCACCCCTCCACTTT.

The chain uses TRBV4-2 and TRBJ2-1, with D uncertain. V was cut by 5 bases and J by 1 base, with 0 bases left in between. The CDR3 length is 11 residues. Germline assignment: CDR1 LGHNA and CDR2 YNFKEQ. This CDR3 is CASSSYNEQFF. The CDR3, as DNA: TGTGCCAGCAGCTCCTACAATGAGCAGTTCTTC.